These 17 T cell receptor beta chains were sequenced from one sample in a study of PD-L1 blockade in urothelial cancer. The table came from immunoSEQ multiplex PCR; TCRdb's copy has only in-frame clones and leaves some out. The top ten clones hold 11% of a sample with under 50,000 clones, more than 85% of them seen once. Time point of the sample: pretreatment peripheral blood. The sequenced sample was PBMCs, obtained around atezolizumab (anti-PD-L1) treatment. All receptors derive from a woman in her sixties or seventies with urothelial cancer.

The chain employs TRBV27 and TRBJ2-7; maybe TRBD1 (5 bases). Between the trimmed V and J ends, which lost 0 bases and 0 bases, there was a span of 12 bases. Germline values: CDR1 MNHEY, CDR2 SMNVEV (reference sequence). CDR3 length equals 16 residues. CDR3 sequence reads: CASSLSLERGSYEQYF. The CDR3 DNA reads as TGTGCCAGCAGTTTATCTTTGGAAAGGGGCTCCTACGAGCAGTACTTC.

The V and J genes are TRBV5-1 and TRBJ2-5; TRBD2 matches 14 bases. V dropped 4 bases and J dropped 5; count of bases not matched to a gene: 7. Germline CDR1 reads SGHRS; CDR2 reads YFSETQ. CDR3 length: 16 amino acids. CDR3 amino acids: CASSAGLAGVLETQYF. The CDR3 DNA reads TGCGCCAGCAGCGCGGGACTAGCGGGAGTTTTGGAGACCCAGTACTTC.

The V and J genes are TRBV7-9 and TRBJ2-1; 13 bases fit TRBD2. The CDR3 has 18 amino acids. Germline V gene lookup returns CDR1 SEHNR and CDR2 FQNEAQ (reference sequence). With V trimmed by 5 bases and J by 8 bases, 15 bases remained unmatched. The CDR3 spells CASSKRTSGSALVDEQFF. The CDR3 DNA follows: TGTGCCAGCAGCAAAAGGACTAGCGGGAGTGCCTTGGTGGATGAGCAGTTCTTC.

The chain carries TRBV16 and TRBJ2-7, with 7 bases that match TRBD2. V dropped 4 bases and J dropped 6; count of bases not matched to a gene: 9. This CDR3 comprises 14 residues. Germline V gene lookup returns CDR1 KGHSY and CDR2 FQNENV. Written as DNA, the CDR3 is TGTGCCAGCAGCCCGACGGGACTATGGGGCGAGCAGTACTTC. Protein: CASSPTGLWGEQYF. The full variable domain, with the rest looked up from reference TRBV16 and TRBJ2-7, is GEEVAQTPKHLVRGEGQKAKLYCAPIKGHSYVFWYQQVLKNEFKFLISFQNENVFDETGMPKERFSAKCLPNSPCSLEIQATKLEDSAVYFCASSPTGLWGEQYFGPGTRLTVT.

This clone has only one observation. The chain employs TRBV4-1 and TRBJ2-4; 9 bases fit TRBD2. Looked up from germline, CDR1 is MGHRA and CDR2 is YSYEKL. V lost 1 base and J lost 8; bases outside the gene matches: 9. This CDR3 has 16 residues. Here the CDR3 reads CASSQVGAGGTYIQYF. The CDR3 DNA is TGCGCCAGCAGCCAAGTAGGAGCGGGAGGCACGTACATTCAGTACTTC.

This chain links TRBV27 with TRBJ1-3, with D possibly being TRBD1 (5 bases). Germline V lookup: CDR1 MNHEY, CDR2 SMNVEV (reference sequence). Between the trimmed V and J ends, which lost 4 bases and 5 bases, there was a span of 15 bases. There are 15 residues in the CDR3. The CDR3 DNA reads TGTGCCAGCAGTTCCGGGTCAGGGCAGCGAAACACCATATATTTT. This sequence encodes CASSSGSGQRNTIYF.

The DNA for the CDR3 is TGTGCCAGCAGCGTAGGCCTAGCGGTTGGAGGCGAGCAGTACTTC. Protein product: CASSVGLAVGGEQYF. V gene TRBV9 combines with J gene TRBJ2-7; 7 bases fit TRBD2. This CDR3 has 15 amino acids. Germline V lookup: CDR1 SGDLS, CDR2 YYNGEE. V lost 0 bases to trimming and J lost 6 bases; unmatched junction nucleotides: 9.

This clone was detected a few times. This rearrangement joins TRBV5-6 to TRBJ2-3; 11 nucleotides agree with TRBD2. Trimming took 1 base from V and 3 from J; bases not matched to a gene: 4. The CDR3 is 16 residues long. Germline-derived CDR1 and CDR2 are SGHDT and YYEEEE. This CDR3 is CASSLLLAGGTDTQYF. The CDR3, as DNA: TGTGCCAGCAGCTTGTTGCTAGCGGGAGGAACAGATACGCAGTATTTT.

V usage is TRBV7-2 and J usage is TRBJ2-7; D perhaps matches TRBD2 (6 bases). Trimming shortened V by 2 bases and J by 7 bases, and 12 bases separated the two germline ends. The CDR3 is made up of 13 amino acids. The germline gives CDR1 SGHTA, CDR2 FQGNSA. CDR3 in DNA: TGTGCCAGCAGCTTAACACATGGGGGGGAGCAGTACTTC. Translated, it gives CASSLTHGGEQYF.

DNA for the CDR3: TGCGCCAGCAGCCAAGATACAGGGGGCGCGGGGGTAGACTATGGCTACACCTTC. This codes for CASSQDTGGAGVDYGYTF. The V and J genes are TRBV4-1 and TRBJ1-2, with 9 bases fitting TRBD1. The ends lost 0 bases at V and 3 bases at J; junction bases unmatched: 11. There are 18 residues in the CDR3. The germline CDR1 and CDR2 sequences are MGHRA and YSYEKL.

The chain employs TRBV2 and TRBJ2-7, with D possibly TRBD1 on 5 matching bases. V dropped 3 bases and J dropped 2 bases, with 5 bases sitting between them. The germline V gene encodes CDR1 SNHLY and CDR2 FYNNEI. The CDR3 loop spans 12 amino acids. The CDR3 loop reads CASSETAYEQYF. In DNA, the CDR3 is TGTGCCAGCAGTGAGACAGCCTACGAGCAGTACTTC.

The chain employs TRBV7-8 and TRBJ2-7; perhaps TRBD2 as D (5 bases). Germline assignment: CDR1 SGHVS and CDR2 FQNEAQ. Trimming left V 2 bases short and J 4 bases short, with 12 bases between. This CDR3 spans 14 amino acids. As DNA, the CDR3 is TGTGCCAGCAGCTTAACCGGGATAGCATACGAGCAGTACTTC. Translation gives CASSLTGIAYEQYF.

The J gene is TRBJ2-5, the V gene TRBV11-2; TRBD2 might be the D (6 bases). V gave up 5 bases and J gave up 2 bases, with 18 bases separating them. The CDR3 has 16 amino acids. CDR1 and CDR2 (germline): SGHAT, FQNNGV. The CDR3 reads CASSPSRSGFQETQYF. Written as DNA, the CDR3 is TGTGCCAGCAGCCCATCCCGTAGCGGATTTCAAGAGACCCAGTACTTC.

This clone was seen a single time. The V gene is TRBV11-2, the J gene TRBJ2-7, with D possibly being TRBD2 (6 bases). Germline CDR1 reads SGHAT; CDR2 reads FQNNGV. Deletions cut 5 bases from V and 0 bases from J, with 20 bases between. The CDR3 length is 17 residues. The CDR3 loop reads CASSLLVGGSDSYEQYF. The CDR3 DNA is TGTGCCAGCAGCCTACTAGTGGGGGGTTCCGACTCCTACGAGCAGTACTTC.

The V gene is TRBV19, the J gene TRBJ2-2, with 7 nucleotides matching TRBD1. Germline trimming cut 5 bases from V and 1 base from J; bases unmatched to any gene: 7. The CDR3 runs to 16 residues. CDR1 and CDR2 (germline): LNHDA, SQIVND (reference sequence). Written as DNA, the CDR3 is TGTGCCAGTAGTTACCGGGACAGCAAGAACACCGGGGAGCTGTTTTTT. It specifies CASSYRDSKNTGELFF.

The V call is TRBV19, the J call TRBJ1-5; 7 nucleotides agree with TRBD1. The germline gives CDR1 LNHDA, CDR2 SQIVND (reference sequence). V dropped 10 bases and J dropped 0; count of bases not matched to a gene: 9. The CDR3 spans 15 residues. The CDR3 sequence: CATDTGVFSNQPQHF. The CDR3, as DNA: TGTGCCACCGATACAGGGGTGTTTAGCAATCAGCCCCAGCATTTT.

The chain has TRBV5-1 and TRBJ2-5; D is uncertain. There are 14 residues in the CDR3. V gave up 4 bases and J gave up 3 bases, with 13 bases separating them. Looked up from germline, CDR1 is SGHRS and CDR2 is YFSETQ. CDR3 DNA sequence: TGCGCCAGCAGCGAGAGACACATCGAAGAGACCCAGTACTTC. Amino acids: CASSERHIEETQYF.